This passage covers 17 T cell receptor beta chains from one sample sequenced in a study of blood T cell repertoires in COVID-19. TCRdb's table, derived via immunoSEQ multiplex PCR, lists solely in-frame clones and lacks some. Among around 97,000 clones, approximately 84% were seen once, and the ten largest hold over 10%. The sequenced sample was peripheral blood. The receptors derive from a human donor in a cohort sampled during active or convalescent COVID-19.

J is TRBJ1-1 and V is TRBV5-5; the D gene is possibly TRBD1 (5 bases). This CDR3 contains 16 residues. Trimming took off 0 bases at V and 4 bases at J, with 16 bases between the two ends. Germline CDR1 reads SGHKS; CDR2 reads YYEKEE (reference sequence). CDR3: CASSLAGGRGGTEAFF. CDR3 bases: TGTGCCAGCAGCTTGGCCGGGGGAAGGGGTGGCACTGAAGCTTTCTTT.

The DNA of the CDR3 is TGCGCCAGCAGCCAAAGGAGGGGCTCTGGGGCCAACGTCCTGACTTTC. Encoded protein: CASSQRRGSGANVLTF. V gene TRBV4-3 combines with J gene TRBJ2-6; the D gene is possibly TRBD2 (6 bases). Trimming cost V 2 bases and J 0 bases, with 8 bases left between them. There are 16 residues in the CDR3. Looked up from germline, CDR1 is LGHNA and CDR2 is YSLEER.

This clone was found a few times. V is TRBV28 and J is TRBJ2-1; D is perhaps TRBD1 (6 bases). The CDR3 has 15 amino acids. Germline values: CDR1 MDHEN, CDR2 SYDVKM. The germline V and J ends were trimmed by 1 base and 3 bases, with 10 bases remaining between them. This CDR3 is CASSLLGHLYNEQFF. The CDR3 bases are TGTGCCAGCAGTTTATTGGGACATCTCTACAATGAGCAGTTCTTC.

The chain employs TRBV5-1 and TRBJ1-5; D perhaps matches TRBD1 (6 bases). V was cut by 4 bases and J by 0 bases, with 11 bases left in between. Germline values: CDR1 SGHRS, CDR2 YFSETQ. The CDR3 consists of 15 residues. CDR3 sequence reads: CASSPTGNSNQPQHF. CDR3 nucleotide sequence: TGCGCCAGCAGCCCGACAGGCAATAGCAATCAGCCCCAGCATTTT.

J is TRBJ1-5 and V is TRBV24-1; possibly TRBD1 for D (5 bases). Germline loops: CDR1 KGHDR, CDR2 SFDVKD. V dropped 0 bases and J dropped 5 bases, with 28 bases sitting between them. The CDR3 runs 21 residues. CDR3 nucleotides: TGTGCCACCAGTGATTTGCAGGGAGGGTTAGGGAGCGCTTTTGTCGATCAGCCCCAGCATTTT. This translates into CATSDLQGGLGSAFVDQPQHF.

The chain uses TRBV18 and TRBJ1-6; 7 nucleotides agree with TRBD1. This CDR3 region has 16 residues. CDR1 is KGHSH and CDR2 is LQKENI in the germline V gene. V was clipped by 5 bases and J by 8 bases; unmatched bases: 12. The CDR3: CASSANSDRADSPLHF. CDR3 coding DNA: TGTGCCAGCTCAGCGAACAGCGACAGGGCGGATTCACCCCTCCACTTT. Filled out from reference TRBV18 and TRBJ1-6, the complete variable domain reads NAGVMQNPRHLVRRRGQEARLRCSPMKGHSHVYWYRQLPEEGLKFMVYLQKENIIDESGMPKERFSAEFPKEGPSILRIQQVVRGDSAAYFCASSANSDRADSPLHFGNGTRLTVT.

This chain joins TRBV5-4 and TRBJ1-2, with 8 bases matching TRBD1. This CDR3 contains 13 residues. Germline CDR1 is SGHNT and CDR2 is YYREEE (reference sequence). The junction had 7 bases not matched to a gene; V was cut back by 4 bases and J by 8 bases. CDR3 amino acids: CASSKGTGEGYTF. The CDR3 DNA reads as TGTGCCAGCAGCAAAGGGACAGGAGAAGGCTACACCTTC. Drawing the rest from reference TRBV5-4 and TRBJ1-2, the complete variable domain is ETGVTQSPTHLIKTRGQQVTLRCSSQSGHNTVSWYQQALGQGPQFIFQYYREEENGRGNFPPRFSGLQFPNYSSELNVNALELDDSALYLCASSKGTGEGYTFGSGTRLTVV.

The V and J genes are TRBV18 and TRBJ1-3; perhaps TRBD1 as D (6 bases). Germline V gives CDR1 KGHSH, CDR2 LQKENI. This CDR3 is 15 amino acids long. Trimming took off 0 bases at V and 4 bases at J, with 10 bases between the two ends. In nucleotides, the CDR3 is TGTGCCAGCTCACCACCGGGGGCGAACGGAAACACCATATATTTT. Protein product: CASSPPGANGNTIYF.

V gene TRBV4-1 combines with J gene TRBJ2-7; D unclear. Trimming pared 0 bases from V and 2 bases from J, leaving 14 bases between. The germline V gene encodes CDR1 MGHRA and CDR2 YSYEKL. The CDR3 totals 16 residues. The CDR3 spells CASSQEDSFQAYEQYF. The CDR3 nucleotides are TGCGCCAGCAGCCAAGAGGATTCCTTTCAGGCCTACGAGCAGTACTTC.

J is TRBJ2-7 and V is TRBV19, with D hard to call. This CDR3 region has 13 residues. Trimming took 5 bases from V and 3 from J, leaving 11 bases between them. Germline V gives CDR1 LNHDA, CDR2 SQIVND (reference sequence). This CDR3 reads CASSPRDIYEQYF. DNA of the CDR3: TGTGCCAGTAGTCCCCGTGACATCTACGAGCAGTACTTC.

CDR3 DNA sequence: TGTGCCTCTGGACAGAACCCTGGAAACACCATATATTTT. Its translation is CASGQNPGNTIYF. The chain uses TRBV30 and TRBJ1-3; D perhaps matches TRBD1 (6 bases). Trimming removed 7 bases at V and 2 bases at J, with 12 bases between. The germline gives CDR1 GTSNPN, CDR2 SVGIG (reference sequence). This CDR3 has 13 residues.

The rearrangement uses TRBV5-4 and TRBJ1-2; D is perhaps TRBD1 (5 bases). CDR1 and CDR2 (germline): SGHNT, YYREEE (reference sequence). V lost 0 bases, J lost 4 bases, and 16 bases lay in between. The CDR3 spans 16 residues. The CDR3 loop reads CASSLAWGERAYGYTF. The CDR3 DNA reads TGTGCCAGCAGCTTGGCCTGGGGGGAGAGGGCCTATGGCTACACCTTC.

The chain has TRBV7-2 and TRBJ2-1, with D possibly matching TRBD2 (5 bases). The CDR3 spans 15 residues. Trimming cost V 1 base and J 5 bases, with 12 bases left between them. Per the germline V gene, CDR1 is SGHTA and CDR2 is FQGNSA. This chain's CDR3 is CASSLVRGKNNEQFF. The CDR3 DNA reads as TGTGCCAGCAGCTTAGTTAGAGGGAAGAACAATGAGCAGTTCTTC.

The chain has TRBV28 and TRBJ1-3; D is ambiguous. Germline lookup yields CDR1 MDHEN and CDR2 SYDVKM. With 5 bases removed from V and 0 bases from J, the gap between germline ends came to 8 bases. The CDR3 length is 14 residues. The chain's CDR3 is CASSRSSSGNTIYF. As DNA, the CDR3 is TGTGCCAGCAGTCGGAGTTCCTCTGGAAACACCATATATTTT.

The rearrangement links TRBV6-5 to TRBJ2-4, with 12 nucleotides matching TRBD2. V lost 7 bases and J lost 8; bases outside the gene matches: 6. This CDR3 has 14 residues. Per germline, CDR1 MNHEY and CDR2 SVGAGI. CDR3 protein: CASTRASGGDIQYF. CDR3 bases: TGTGCCAGCACAAGAGCTAGCGGGGGGGACATTCAGTACTTC.

The CDR3 protein is CASGVGNPTDTQYF. CDR3 in DNA: TGCGCTTCGGGGGTAGGGAACCCAACAGATACGCAGTATTTT. This sequence joins TRBV5-1 and TRBJ2-3; maybe TRBD2 (6 bases). Germline loops: CDR1 SGHRS, CDR2 YFSETQ. The CDR3 has 14 amino acids.

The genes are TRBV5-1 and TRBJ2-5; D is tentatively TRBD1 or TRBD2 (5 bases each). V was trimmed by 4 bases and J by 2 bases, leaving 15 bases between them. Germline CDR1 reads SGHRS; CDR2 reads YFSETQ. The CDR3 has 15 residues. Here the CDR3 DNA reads TGCGCCAGCAGCCTGGGGGTGGCGGTTCAAGAGACCCAGTACTTC. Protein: CASSLGVAVQETQYF.